This T cell receptor (beta chain) came from a study of Ad26.COV2.S vaccination and SARS-CoV-2 variants. Study-wide points: Recipients of either vaccine or placebo displayed similar breadth of non-spike TCRs.

As regards this clone: Antigen: not known.

The CDR3 covers 15 residues. Germline V gives CDR1 GTSNPN, CDR2 SVGIG (reference sequence). Unmatched junction bases numbered 9, after V lost 4 bases and J lost 3 bases. Profiling relied on immunoSEQ multiplex PCR, and the TCRdb table lists in-frame clones only, not all of them. Of 500,000 or so clones in the sample, roughly 89% were seen once. Sample treatment: about 20 received Ad26.COV2.S at low or high dose, single or two shots; several received placebo; per-sample allocation not given. Day 63 after the first injection of vaccine or placebo was the sampling time. This specimen was peripheral blood, taken in a trial of Ad26.COV2.S vaccine versus placebo. The TCR was taken from a person aged 18 to 65 who received the Ad26.COV2.S COVID-19 vaccine or a placebo. The chain joins TRBV30 to TRBJ1-5; 7 bases agree with TRBD1. The CDR3 protein is CAWTHRTGNNQPQHF. The CDR3 DNA follows: TGTGCCTGGACCCATCGGACAGGAAACAATCAGCCCCAGCATTTT.